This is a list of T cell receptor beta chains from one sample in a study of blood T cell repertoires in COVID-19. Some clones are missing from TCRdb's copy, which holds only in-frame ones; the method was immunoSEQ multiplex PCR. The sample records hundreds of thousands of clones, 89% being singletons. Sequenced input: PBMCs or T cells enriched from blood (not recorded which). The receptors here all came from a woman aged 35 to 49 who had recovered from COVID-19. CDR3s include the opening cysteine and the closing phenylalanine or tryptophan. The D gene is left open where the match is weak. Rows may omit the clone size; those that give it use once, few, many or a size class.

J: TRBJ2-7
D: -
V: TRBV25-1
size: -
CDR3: CASSVGGGASYEQYF
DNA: TGTGCCAGCAGTGTTGGAGGGGGCGCTTCCTACGAGCAGTACTTC

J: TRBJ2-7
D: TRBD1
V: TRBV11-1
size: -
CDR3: CASRKQGASLYEQYF
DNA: TGTGCCAGCAGAAAACAGGGGGCGAGTCTCTACGAGCAGTACTTC

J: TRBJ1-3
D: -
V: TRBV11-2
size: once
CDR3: CASSLFSGSGNTIYF
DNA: TGTGCCAGCAGCTTATTTTCAGGGTCAGGAAACACCATATATTTT

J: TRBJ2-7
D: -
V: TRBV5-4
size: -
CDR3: CASSPSPTSYEQYF
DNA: TGTGCCAGCAGCCCCAGCCCGACTAGTTACGAGCAGTACTTC

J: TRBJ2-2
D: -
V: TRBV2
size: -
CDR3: CASSWDILNTGELFF
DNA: TGTGCCAGCAGTTGGGACATCCTGAACACCGGGGAGCTGTTTTTT

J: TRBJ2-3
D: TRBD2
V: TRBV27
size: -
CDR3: CASRWTSGGALTDTQYF
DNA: TGTGCCAGCAGGTGGACTAGCGGGGGGGCCTTAACAGATACGCAGTATTTT

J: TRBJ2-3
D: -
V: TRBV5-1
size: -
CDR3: CASSTSRVADTQYF
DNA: TGCGCCAGCAGCACCTCCAGGGTGGCAGATACGCAGTATTTT

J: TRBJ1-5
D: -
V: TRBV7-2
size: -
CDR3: CASSLTPDSNQPQHF
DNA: TGTGCCAGCAGCTTAACCCCAGATAGCAATCAGCCCCAGCATTTT

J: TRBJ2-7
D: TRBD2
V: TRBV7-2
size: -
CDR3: CASSFLAGSYEQYF
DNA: TGTGCCAGCAGCTTCTTAGCGGGTTCCTACGAGCAGTACTTC

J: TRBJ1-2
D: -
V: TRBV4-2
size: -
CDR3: CASSQDRDSNYGYTF
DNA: TGTGCCAGCAGCCAAGATAGAGACAGTAACTATGGCTACACCTTC

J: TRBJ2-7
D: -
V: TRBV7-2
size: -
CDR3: CASNPGGGPYEQYF
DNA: TGTGCCAGCAACCCCGGAGGCGGGCCCTACGAGCAGTACTTC

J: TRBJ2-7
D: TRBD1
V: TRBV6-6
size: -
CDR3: CASSYGQGAYEQYF
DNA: TGTGCCAGCAGTTACGGGCAGGGGGCTTACGAGCAGTACTTC

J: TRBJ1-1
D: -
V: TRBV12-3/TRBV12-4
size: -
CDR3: CASSGGLSEAFF
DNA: TGTGCCAGCAGTGGGGGACTCTCTGAAGCTTTCTTT

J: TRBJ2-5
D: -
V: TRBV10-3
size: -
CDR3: CAISGTLGETQYF
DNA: TGTGCCATCAGTGGGACATTAGGGGAGACCCAGTACTTC

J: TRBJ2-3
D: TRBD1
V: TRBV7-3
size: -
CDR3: CASSFPKQGILTDTQYF
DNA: TGTGCCAGCAGCTTCCCAAAACAGGGGATCCTCACAGATACGCAGTATTTT

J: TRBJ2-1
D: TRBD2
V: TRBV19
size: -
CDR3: CASSIIAGGWEQFF
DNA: TGTGCCAGTAGTATAATAGCGGGGGGCTGGGAGCAGTTCTTC

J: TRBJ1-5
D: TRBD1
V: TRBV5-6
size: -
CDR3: CASSPGQGGQPQHF
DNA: TGTGCCAGCAGCCCCGGACAGGGGGGTCAGCCCCAGCATTTT

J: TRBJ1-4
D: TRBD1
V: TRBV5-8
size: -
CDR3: CASSLGQPATNEKLFF
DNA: TGTGCCAGCAGCCTGGGACAGCCCGCAACTAATGAAAAACTGTTTTTT

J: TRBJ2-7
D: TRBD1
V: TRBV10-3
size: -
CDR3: CASQGSYEQYF
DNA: TGTGCCTCACAGGGGTCCTACGAGCAGTACTTC

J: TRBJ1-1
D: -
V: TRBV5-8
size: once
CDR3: CASSFQDQRTEAFF
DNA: TGTGCCAGCAGCTTTCAAGACCAGCGGACTGAAGCTTTCTTT

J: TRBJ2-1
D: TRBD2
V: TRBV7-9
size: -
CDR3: CASSLDGLAADEQFF
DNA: TGTGCCAGCAGCTTAGACGGACTAGCGGCAGATGAGCAGTTCTTC

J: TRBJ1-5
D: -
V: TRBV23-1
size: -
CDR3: CASSQGNQPQHF
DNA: TGCGCCAGCAGCCAGGGCAATCAGCCCCAGCATTTT

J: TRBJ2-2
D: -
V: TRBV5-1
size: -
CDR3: CASSTTRNTGELFF
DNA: TGCGCCAGCAGCACTACTAGGAACACCGGGGAGCTGTTTTTT

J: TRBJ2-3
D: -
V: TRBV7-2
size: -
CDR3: CASSLDSHRTDTQYF
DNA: TGTGCCAGCAGCTTAGACTCCCACCGCACAGATACGCAGTATTTT

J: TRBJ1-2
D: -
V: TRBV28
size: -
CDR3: CASNWALADYGYTF
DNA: TGTGCCAGCAATTGGGCCCTAGCGGACTATGGCTACACCTTC

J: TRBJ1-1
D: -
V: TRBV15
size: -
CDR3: CATSRSGWVLTEAFF
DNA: TGTGCCACCAGCAGATCCGGGTGGGTGCTCACTGAAGCTTTCTTT

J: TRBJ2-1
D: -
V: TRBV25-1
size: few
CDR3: CASSAAGPTTQFF
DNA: TGTGCCAGCAGTGCTGCGGGCCCAACAACGCAGTTCTTC

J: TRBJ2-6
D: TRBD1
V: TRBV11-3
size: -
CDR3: CASSSRDSPSGANVLTF
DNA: TGTGCCAGCAGCAGTCGGGACAGCCCCTCTGGGGCCAACGTCCTGACTTTC

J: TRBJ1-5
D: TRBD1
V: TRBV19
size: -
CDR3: CASSTGQGPPPLHF
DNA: TGTGCCAGTAGTACTGGACAGGGTCCTCCCCCGCTTCATTTT